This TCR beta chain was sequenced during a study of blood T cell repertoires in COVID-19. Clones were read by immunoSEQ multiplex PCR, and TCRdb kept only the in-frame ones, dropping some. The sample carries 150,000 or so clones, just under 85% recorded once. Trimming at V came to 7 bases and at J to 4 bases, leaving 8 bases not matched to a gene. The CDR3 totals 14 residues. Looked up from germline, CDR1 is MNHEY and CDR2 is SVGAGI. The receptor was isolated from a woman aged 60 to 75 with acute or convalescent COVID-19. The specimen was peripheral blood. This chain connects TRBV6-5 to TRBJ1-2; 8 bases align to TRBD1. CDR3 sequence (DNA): TGTGCCAGCAAATCAGGGGGCGCGGGCTATGGCTACACCTTC. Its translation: CASKSGGAGYGYTF.